These T cell receptor beta chains were read from a single sample in a study of shared clonotypes between healthy human individuals. Clones were read by immunoSEQ multiplex PCR, and TCRdb kept only the in-frame ones, dropping some. The sample carries nearly 2 million clones, less than 95% recorded once. The specimen sequenced was naive CD8+ T cells sorted from blood. The receptors shown here come from a man aged 18 to 30 in good health. Each CDR3 is given with its conserved first and last residue. Fields, in order: clone size, D gene, J gene, V gene, CDR3 length, CDR3 DNA, CDR3 protein. D genes are given only for firm matches. Only some rows state a clone size, as once, few, many or a class for expanded clones.

size: -
D: TRBD2
J: TRBJ2-1
V: TRBV13
length: 15
DNA: TGTGCCAGCAGCTTAACTAGCGGGGGGGCGGATGAGCAGTTCTTC
CDR3: CASSLTSGGADEQFF

size: few
D: -
J: TRBJ2-5
V: TRBV19
length: 9
DNA: TGTGCCAGTCTCGAATGGACACACTTC
CDR3: CASLEWTHF

size: -
D: -
J: TRBJ1-2
V: TRBV29-1
length: 11
DNA: TGCAGCGTGGAAAGGCGGCGTGGCTACACCTTC
CDR3: CSVERRRGYTF

size: -
D: -
J: TRBJ2-2
V: TRBV11-2
length: 17
DNA: TGTGCCAGCAGCTTAGATCTCGACTCTGAGAACACCGGGGAGCTGTTTTTT
CDR3: CASSLDLDSENTGELFF

size: -
D: TRBD1
J: TRBJ2-1
V: TRBV10-3
length: 16
DNA: TGTGCCATCAGTGACTCACCCGGGACAGGGGGCTATGAGCAGTTCTTC
CDR3: CAISDSPGTGGYEQFF

size: -
D: TRBD1
J: TRBJ1-1
V: TRBV5-4
length: 14
DNA: TGTGCCAGCAGCCTGACAGGGGCGTGGACTGAAGCTTTCTTT
CDR3: CASSLTGAWTEAFF

size: -
D: TRBD1
J: TRBJ1-1
V: TRBV19
length: 14
DNA: TGTGCCAGTAGGGACAGGGCTTACGGCACTGAAGCTTTCTTT
CDR3: CASRDRAYGTEAFF

size: -
D: -
J: TRBJ2-7
V: TRBV28
length: 13
DNA: TGTGCCAGCAGGACAGGGACTACCTACGAGCAGTACTTC
CDR3: CASRTGTTYEQYF

size: -
D: -
J: TRBJ2-7
V: TRBV7-9
length: 14
DNA: TGTGCCAGCAGCCCCCGGACGAACTCCTACGAGCAGTACTTC
CDR3: CASSPRTNSYEQYF

size: -
D: TRBD2
J: TRBJ2-7
V: TRBV7-8
length: 18
DNA: TGTGCCAGCAGCGAAGAACTCCTAGCGGGAGGGAGCTCCTACGAGCAGTACTTC
CDR3: CASSEELLAGGSSYEQYF

size: -
D: TRBD1
J: TRBJ1-2
V: TRBV7-9
length: 13
DNA: TGTGCCAGCAGCTCCGACAGGGAGCGGTGGAACACCTTC
CDR3: CASSSDRERWNTF

size: once
D: -
J: TRBJ1-2
V: TRBV28
length: 15
DNA: TGTGCCAGCAGCCGTGGACGGGTGGTTAGGTATGGCTACACCTTC
CDR3: CASSRGRVVRYGYTF

size: -
D: -
J: TRBJ2-1
V: TRBV5-8
length: 17
DNA: TGTGCCAGCAGCTTGGGGCCTAGTGGTGAATTAAACGATGAGCAGTTCTTC
CDR3: CASSLGPSGELNDEQFF

size: -
D: TRBD1
J: TRBJ1-5
V: TRBV5-8
length: 16
DNA: TGTGCCAGCAGCCCCGGACAGGTCGTGGACAATCAGCCCCAGCATTTT
CDR3: CASSPGQVVDNQPQHF

size: once
D: -
J: TRBJ1-2
V: TRBV12-5
length: 14
DNA: TGTGCTAGTGGTTTGGCAGAAACTAACTATGGCTACACCTTC
CDR3: CASGLAETNYGYTF

size: -
D: -
J: TRBJ1-1
V: TRBV9
length: 13
DNA: TGTGCCAGCGCGAAGGGGGGGAACACTGAAGCTTTCTTT
CDR3: CASAKGGNTEAFF

size: -
D: -
J: TRBJ2-7
V: TRBV5-6
length: 14
DNA: TGTGCCAGCAGCTCGACAGGGACTCGCTACGAGCAGTACTTC
CDR3: CASSSTGTRYEQYF

size: -
D: TRBD2
J: TRBJ2-3
V: TRBV4-1
length: 16
DNA: TGCGCCAGCAGCCCAAATGGACGGGGGGTCACAGATACGCAGTATTTT
CDR3: CASSPNGRGVTDTQYF

size: -
D: -
J: TRBJ2-3
V: TRBV4-1
length: 15
DNA: TGCGCCAGCAGCCAGTGGGGGTATCCCGAAGATACGCAGTATTTT
CDR3: CASSQWGYPEDTQYF

size: -
D: TRBD1
J: TRBJ1-3
V: TRBV27
length: 15
DNA: TGTGCCAGCAGTTTACTAGGGGGCGCTGGAAACACCATATATTTT
CDR3: CASSLLGGAGNTIYF

size: -
D: -
J: TRBJ2-2
V: TRBV11-2
length: 15
DNA: TGTGCCAGCAGCGTCGGGACGACGAACACCGGGGAGCTGTTTTTT
CDR3: CASSVGTTNTGELFF

size: -
D: -
J: TRBJ1-1
V: TRBV5-4
length: 13
DNA: TGTGCCAGCCGGCAGGGGCAATCGACTGAAGCTTTCTTT
CDR3: CASRQGQSTEAFF

size: -
D: TRBD2
J: TRBJ2-2
V: TRBV27
length: 17
DNA: TGTGCCAGCAGTTTCCCGACTAGCGGGAGCGGGACCGGGGAGCTGTTTTTT
CDR3: CASSFPTSGSGTGELFF

size: few
D: -
J: TRBJ1-5
V: TRBV27
length: 15
DNA: TGTGCCAGCAGTTGGGGGGGCGAGGGCAATCAGCCCCAGCATTTT
CDR3: CASSWGGEGNQPQHF

size: -
D: -
J: TRBJ2-5
V: TRBV27
length: 13
DNA: TGTGCCAGCAGTTTGGCTTCTACCGCGGCCCAGTACTTC
CDR3: CASSLASTAAQYF

size: -
D: -
J: TRBJ2-7
V: TRBV19
length: 13
DNA: TGTGCCAGTAGCCTAACAGGGACCTACGAGCAGTACTTC
CDR3: CASSLTGTYEQYF

size: -
D: -
J: TRBJ2-5
V: TRBV19
length: 13
DNA: TGTGCCAGTAGTCTGGACTACGAAGAGACCCAGTACTTC
CDR3: CASSLDYEETQYF

size: -
D: TRBD1
J: TRBJ2-7
V: TRBV19
length: 15
DNA: TGTGCCAGTAGCCCTTGGGGGACAGGGACCTACGAGCAGTACTTC
CDR3: CASSPWGTGTYEQYF

size: -
D: -
J: TRBJ2-7
V: TRBV27
length: 14
DNA: TGTGCCAGCAGTTTTTGGGCCACCGGGGACGAGCAGTACTTC
CDR3: CASSFWATGDEQYF

size: -
D: -
J: TRBJ2-2
V: TRBV5-1
length: 16
DNA: TGCGCCAGCAGCTCACAGGGCGGGATCGACACCGGGGAGCTGTTTTTT
CDR3: CASSSQGGIDTGELFF

size: -
D: TRBD2
J: TRBJ2-7
V: TRBV9
length: 15
DNA: TGTGCCAGCAGCGCCGTTAGCGGGGGGCCTTACGAGCAGTACTTC
CDR3: CASSAVSGGPYEQYF

size: -
D: -
J: TRBJ2-7
V: TRBV30
length: 14
DNA: TGTGCCTGGAATCTACAGTCCTTAACCTACGAGCAGTACTTC
CDR3: CAWNLQSLTYEQYF

size: -
D: TRBD2
J: TRBJ2-1
V: TRBV29-1
length: 15
DNA: TGCAGCGTTGAAGGGACTAGCGTCTCCTACAATGAGCAGTTCTTC
CDR3: CSVEGTSVSYNEQFF

size: -
D: -
J: TRBJ1-1
V: TRBV11-2
length: 15
DNA: TGTGCCAGCAGCCTGCTCGGGACAAAGAACACTGAAGCTTTCTTT
CDR3: CASSLLGTKNTEAFF

size: -
D: -
J: TRBJ2-7
V: TRBV11-2
length: 13
DNA: TGTGCCAGCAGCTTAGGAGGGGAGTACGAGCAGTACTTC
CDR3: CASSLGGEYEQYF

size: -
D: -
J: TRBJ2-2
V: TRBV4-1
length: 12
DNA: TGCGCCAGCAGCCCACCTTTTGGGGAGCTGTTTTTT
CDR3: CASSPPFGELFF

size: once
D: -
J: TRBJ2-2
V: TRBV6-5
length: 14
DNA: TGTGCCAGCAGTTTCGGCACCAACACCGGGGAGCTGTTTTTT
CDR3: CASSFGTNTGELFF

size: -
D: TRBD1
J: TRBJ2-7
V: TRBV2
length: 16
DNA: TGTGCCAGCAGTTCAACAGGGGAACAGACGTCCTACGAGCAGTACTTC
CDR3: CASSSTGEQTSYEQYF

size: -
D: TRBD1
J: TRBJ1-5
V: TRBV2
length: 15
DNA: TGTGCCAGCAGTCAAGGACAGGCCAACAATCAGCCCCAGCATTTT
CDR3: CASSQGQANNQPQHF

size: -
D: TRBD1
J: TRBJ1-3
V: TRBV7-9
length: 18
DNA: TGTGCCAGCAGCTCTGACAGGGAAAGGAGTGGATTGGGAAACACCATATATTTT
CDR3: CASSSDRERSGLGNTIYF

size: -
D: -
J: TRBJ2-3
V: TRBV9
length: 16
DNA: TGTGCCAGCAGCGACCCCGTAGGGGATAGCACAGATACGCAGTATTTT
CDR3: CASSDPVGDSTDTQYF

size: -
D: -
J: TRBJ2-7
V: TRBV9
length: 15
DNA: TGTGCCAGCAGCGTAGCTGGGGCTGGAGCCTACGAGCAGTACTTC
CDR3: CASSVAGAGAYEQYF

size: -
D: TRBD2
J: TRBJ2-1
V: TRBV5-1
length: 15
DNA: TGCGCCAGCAATACAGCGGGAGGGACTTACAATGAGCAGTTCTTC
CDR3: CASNTAGGTYNEQFF

size: -
D: TRBD1
J: TRBJ2-7
V: TRBV6-6
length: 14
DNA: TGTGCCAGCAGTTGGGGACAGGGGTATGGGGAGCAGTACTTC
CDR3: CASSWGQGYGEQYF

size: -
D: TRBD1
J: TRBJ2-7
V: TRBV6-1
length: 14
DNA: TGTGCCAGCACCGCGGACAGGTACTACTACGAGCAGTACTTC
CDR3: CASTADRYYYEQYF

size: -
D: -
J: TRBJ2-7
V: TRBV2
length: 15
DNA: TGTGCCAGCAGGGAGGACGCAACCGGAGCCTACGAGCAGTACTTC
CDR3: CASREDATGAYEQYF

size: once
D: TRBD1
J: TRBJ2-1
V: TRBV11-3
length: 16
DNA: TGTGCCAGCAGCCGTCCCGACAGGGGCGGGGAGGATGAGCAGTTCTTC
CDR3: CASSRPDRGGEDEQFF

size: -
D: -
J: TRBJ2-2
V: TRBV11-2
length: 12
DNA: TGTGCCAGCAGCGAGGGGGCCGGGGAGCTGTTTTTT
CDR3: CASSEGAGELFF

size: -
D: TRBD2
J: TRBJ2-7
V: TRBV11-3
length: 13
DNA: TGTGCCAGCAGCTTTAGCGGGGGGAACGAGCAGTACTTC
CDR3: CASSFSGGNEQYF

size: -
D: -
J: TRBJ1-1
V: TRBV11-2
length: 11
DNA: TGTGCCAGCAGCTTATCACTGGAAGCTTTCTTT
CDR3: CASSLSLEAFF

size: -
D: TRBD2
J: TRBJ2-5
V: TRBV9
length: 14
DNA: TGTGCCAGCAGCGTGAGCGGGGCCCAAGAGACCCAGTACTTC
CDR3: CASSVSGAQETQYF

size: -
D: -
J: TRBJ2-1
V: TRBV10-3
length: 12
DNA: TGTGCCATCAGTGAACAGTACAATGAGCAGTTCTTC
CDR3: CAISEQYNEQFF

size: -
D: -
J: TRBJ2-1
V: TRBV4-1
length: 14
DNA: TGCGCCAGCAGCCCTCTTGGAAATCTAGATGAGCAGTTCTTC
CDR3: CASSPLGNLDEQFF